This TCR beta chain was documented in a study of shared clonotypes between healthy human individuals. Overall study context: The cohort had two women and a few men, ages 18 to 49. Study-level results: Sampling covered nothing but blood. Tissue TCR repertoires likely differ from those found in blood.

Authors' data handling: ImmunoSEQ gave junction-only sequences without quality scores, so filtering differed. The repertoire was sequenced with immunoSEQ multiplex PCR; TCRdb's copy has only in-frame clones and lacks some. Clone size and V and J calls were adopted from that table, with D and trimming inferred from the DNA. The data hold roughly 850,000 clones, with 96% observed a single time. Terminally differentiated effector memory CD45RA+ cells were left out of the naive CD8 fraction, which was CD45RO-negative and positively selected for CCR7. Only Caucasian adults living in Nashville, Tennessee served as donors. This CDR3 contains 12 residues. Germline CDR1 reads MNHEY; CDR2 reads SMNVEV (reference sequence). The V and J ends lost 8 bases and 0 bases respectively, with 7 bases between them. In regard to this clone: Antigen specificity is unknown.

The TCR comes from a man younger than 45 in good health. The sequencing sample was made of naive CD8+ T cells sorted from blood. The chain joins TRBV27 to TRBJ1-1; D gene uncertain. For the CDR3, the DNA is TGTGCCAGCTGGACCCTGAACACTGAAGCTTTCTTT. It specifies CASWTLNTEAFF.